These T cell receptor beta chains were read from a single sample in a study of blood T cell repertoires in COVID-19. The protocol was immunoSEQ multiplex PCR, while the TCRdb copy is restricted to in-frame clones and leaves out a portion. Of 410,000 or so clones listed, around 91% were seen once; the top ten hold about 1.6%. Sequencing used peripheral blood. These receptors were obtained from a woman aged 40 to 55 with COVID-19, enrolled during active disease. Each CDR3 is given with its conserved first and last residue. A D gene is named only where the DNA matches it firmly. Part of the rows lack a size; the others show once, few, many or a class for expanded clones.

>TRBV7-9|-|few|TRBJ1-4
TGTGCCAGCAGCTTACAGTCAACTAATGAAAAACTGTTTTTT
CASSLQSTNEKLFF
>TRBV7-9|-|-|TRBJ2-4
TGTGCCAGCAGCTTAGCTCTAGCCAAAAACATTCAGTACTTC
CASSLALAKNIQYF
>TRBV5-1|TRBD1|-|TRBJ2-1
TGCGCCAGCAGCTACCGGGACAGGAGGGTCAATGAGCAGTTCTTC
CASSYRDRRVNEQFF
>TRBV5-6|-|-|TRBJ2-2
TGTGCCAGCAGCTTGGCGGCCGGGGAGCTGTTTTTT
CASSLAAGELFF
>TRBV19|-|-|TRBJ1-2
TGTGCCAGTAGTATAGATCACCGATTTACGGGGGGTGATTTTTACTATGGCTACACCTTC
CASSIDHRFTGGDFYYGYTF
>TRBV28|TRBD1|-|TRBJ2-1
TGTGCCAGCAGTTCTCCATACCGTGGGACAGGGAGGCATGAGCAGTTCTTC
CASSSPYRGTGRHEQFF
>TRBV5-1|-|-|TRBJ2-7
TGCGCCAGCAGCCCCGGGACTCCAGGCTACGAGCAGTACTTC
CASSPGTPGYEQYF
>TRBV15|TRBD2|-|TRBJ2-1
TGTGCCACCAGCAGGCTGTTAGCGGGGCACAATGAGCAGTTCTTC
CATSRLLAGHNEQFF
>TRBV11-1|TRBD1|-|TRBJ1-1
TGTGCCAGTAGCCGGGACAGGGCTGAAGCTTTCTTT
CASSRDRAEAFF
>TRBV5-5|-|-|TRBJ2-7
TGTGCCAGCAGCTTGAGTGGCCAGGGGTTAGAGTACGAGCAGTACTTC
CASSLSGQGLEYEQYF
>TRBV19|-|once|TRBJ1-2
TGTGCCAGTAGTATGGGGAGGCGGTTATACTATGGCTACACCTTC
CASSMGRRLYYGYTF
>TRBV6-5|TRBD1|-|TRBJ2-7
TGTGCCAGCAGGGCGGACAGGGTTCACGAGCAGTACTTC
CASRADRVHEQYF
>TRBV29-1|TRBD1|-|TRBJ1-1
TGCAGTGTATCGCAGGGGGCTGTGGGGAACACTGAAGCTTTCTTT
CSVSQGAVGNTEAFF
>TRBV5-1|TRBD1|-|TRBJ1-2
TGCGCCAGCAGCGAAGCCGGGACAGGGTACTATGGCTACACCTTC
CASSEAGTGYYGYTF
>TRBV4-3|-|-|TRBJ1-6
TGCGCCAGCAGCCAAGATTCGAGACATTTCGGTTCACCCCTCCACTTT
CASSQDSRHFGSPLHF
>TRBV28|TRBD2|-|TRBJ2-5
TGTGCCAGCAGTTTAGCGGGAGGGGAAGAGACCCAGTACTTC
CASSLAGGEETQYF
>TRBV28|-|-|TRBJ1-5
TGTGCCAGCAGTTTACCGAGCAATCAGCCCCAGCATTTT
CASSLPSNQPQHF
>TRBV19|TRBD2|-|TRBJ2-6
TGTGCCAGTAGTACTACATTTAGGACTAGCGGTTTCTCTGGGGCCAACGTCCTGACTTTC
CASSTTFRTSGFSGANVLTF
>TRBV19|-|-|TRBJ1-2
TGTGCTGCGGGGCACTTAGCCTATGGCTACACCTTC
CAAGHLAYGYTF
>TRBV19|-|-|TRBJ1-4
TGTGCCAGTAGTGAAACTGCAACTAATGAAAAACTGTTTTTT
CASSETATNEKLFF
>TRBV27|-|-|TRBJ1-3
TGTGCCAGCAGTTCTTTCTCTGGAAACACCATATATTTT
CASSSFSGNTIYF
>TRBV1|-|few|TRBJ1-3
TGCACCAGCAGCCAAGACTGGGGCGCTACCAACTCTGGAAACACCATATATTTT
CTSSQDWGATNSGNTIYF
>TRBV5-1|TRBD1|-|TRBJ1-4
TGCGCCAGCAGCTTCTTAACAGGGGCGGATGAAAAACTGTTTTTT
CASSFLTGADEKLFF
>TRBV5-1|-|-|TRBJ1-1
TGCGCCAGCAGCTTGGGAGTCAACAGGGACACTGAAGCTTTCTTT
CASSLGVNRDTEAFF
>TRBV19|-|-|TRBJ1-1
TGTGCCAGTAGTATGGACACAGTCAACACTGAAGCTTTCTTT
CASSMDTVNTEAFF
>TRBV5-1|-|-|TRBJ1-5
TGCGCCAGCAGCTTCATGGGCAGGGATGATCAGCCCCAGCATTTT
CASSFMGRDDQPQHF
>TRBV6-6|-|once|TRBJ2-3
TGTGCCAGTTCGAAAGGGGGGGGCGGAGATACGCAGTATTTT
CASSKGGGGDTQYF
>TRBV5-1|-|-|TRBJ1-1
TGCGCCAGCAGCTTGGAACAGTTCAACACTGAAGCTTTCTTT
CASSLEQFNTEAFF
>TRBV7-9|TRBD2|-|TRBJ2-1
TGTGCCAGCAGCCGCTCCGGGACTAGACCTGGTGAGCAGTTCTTC
CASSRSGTRPGEQFF
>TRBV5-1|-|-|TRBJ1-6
TGCGCCAGCAGCTTGGCAGGGGACGGGAACAATTCACCCCTCCACTTT
CASSLAGDGNNSPLHF